A single sample is the source of the 19 T cell receptor beta chains below, sequenced in a study of CD8 T cells in ankylosing spondylitis. Findings and caveats of the study: Made up of about eight highly homologous variants, a TCR beta motif appeared characteristic of ankylosing spondylitis blood.

MiXCR, applied by TCRdb to the 5' RACE reads, yields one record per CDR3 protein. The sample has roughly 670,000 distinct CDR3 sequences; 15% to 20% are singletons. No antigens are known for them. Sequenced sample: blood, either unsorted or a sorted T cell fraction (not recorded which). These receptor sequences come from a male donor with ankylosing spondylitis.

This clonotype was observed a handful of times. V is TRBV7-6 and J is TRBJ2-7, with D tentatively TRBD1 or TRBD2 (5 bases each). V lost 5 bases to trimming and J lost 4 bases, with 12 bases between them. Germline CDR1 and CDR2: SGHVS and FNYEAQ. This CDR3 is 13 amino acids long. The CDR3 sequence: CASSEGEIYEQYF. CDR3 nucleotide sequence: TGTGCCAGCAGCGAAGGGGAGATATACGAGCAGTACTTC.

Ten or more counts support this clonotype. The chain combines TRBV20-1 with TRBJ1-5, with TRBD1 as a possible D gene (6 bases). CDR1 is DFQATT and CDR2 is SNEGSKA in the germline V gene (reference sequence). The V end was cut by 1 base, the J end by 1 base, with 8 bases between. The CDR3 consists of 14 residues. Written as DNA, the CDR3 is TGCAGTGCTAGAGGTACAGGGAGCAATCAGCCCCAGCATTTT. This codes for CSARGTGSNQPQHF.

In this sample, this clonotype turned up a few times. V gene TRBV24-1 combines with J gene TRBJ2-5, with 7 bases matching TRBD1. Germline V gene sequence: CDR1 KGHDR, CDR2 SFDVKD. This CDR3 region has 15 residues. J gave up 0 bases and V 3 bases, and 3 bases lay outside the gene matches. The CDR3: CATSDGGQHQETQYF. CDR3 sequence (DNA): TGTGCCACCAGTGATGGGGGACAGCACCAAGAGACCCAGTACTTC.

The gene calls are TRBV27 and TRBJ2-1; 7 nucleotides agree with TRBD1. Trimming cost V 6 bases and J 6 bases; bases outside gene matches: 8. There are 14 residues in the CDR3. CDR1 is MNHEY and CDR2 is SMNVEV in the germline V gene (reference sequence). Here the CDR3 reads CASRFDRVFNEQFF. CDR3 bases: TGTGCCAGCAGATTTGACAGGGTGTTCAATGAGCAGTTCTTC.

Here the CDR3 DNA reads TGCGCCAGCAGCCAGGTAGGGACGGAGAACACTGAAGCTTTCTTT. It translates to CASSQVGTENTEAFF. V gene TRBV4-3 combines with J gene TRBJ1-1, with D possibly TRBD1 on 5 matching bases. Between the trimmed V and J ends, which lost 3 bases and 1 base, there was a span of 12 bases. Germline V CDR1 and CDR2: LGHNA, YSLEER. The CDR3 has 15 residues.

This clonotype was counted only a few times. This sequence joins TRBV10-3 and TRBJ1-1, with D perhaps matching TRBD1 (5 bases). Trimming cost V 10 bases and J 1 base, with 13 bases left between them. The length of the CDR3 is 13 residues. Per the germline V gene, CDR1 is ENHRY and CDR2 is SYGVKD. The CDR3: CATCGTGNTEAFF. CDR3 DNA: TGTGCCACATGTGGGACGGGGAACACTGAAGCTTTCTTT.

V and J are TRBV12-3 or TRBV12-4 and TRBJ1-1, with D tentatively TRBD1 (5 bases). The CDR3 runs 13 residues. Trimming took off 6 bases at V and 6 bases at J, with 14 bases between the two ends. As DNA, the CDR3 is TGTGCCAGCAGACAAACGGGGGAAGCTGAAGCTTTCTTT. Protein: CASRQTGEAEAFF.

This clonotype was counted between two and nine times. V gene TRBV5-5 combines with J gene TRBJ1-2; TRBD1 might be the D (6 bases). The CDR3 extends over 15 amino acids. Germline CDR1 is SGHKS and CDR2 is YYEKEE (reference sequence). The V gene lost 4 bases and the J gene lost 2 bases, with 15 bases spanning the gap. The CDR3 region is CASSAARGQNYGYTF. The CDR3, as DNA: TGTGCCAGCAGCGCGGCCAGGGGCCAGAACTATGGCTACACCTTC.

This clonotype was recorded a few times. The J gene is TRBJ2-3, the V gene TRBV4-2; D is tentatively TRBD1 or TRBD2 (5 bases each). Germline lookup yields CDR1 LGHNA and CDR2 YNFKEQ. The CDR3 sequence is 13 residues long. Trimming shortened V by 1 base and J by 6 bases, and 8 bases separated the two germline ends. This chain's CDR3 is CASSQVEGDTQYF. DNA for the CDR3: TGTGCCAGCAGCCAAGTTGAGGGGGATACGCAGTATTTT.

The V and J genes are TRBV6-5 and TRBJ2-2; the match to TRBD2 covers 10 bases. The CDR3 is made up of 19 amino acids. The germline V gene has CDR1 MNHEY and CDR2 SVGAGI. V trimming: 0 bases; J trimming: 7 bases; junction bases outside the gene matches: 14. The CDR3 DNA sequence: TGTGCCAGCAGTTACTCCGCGCTGGGAGCGGGGGGGCTTGACGGGGAGCTGTTTTTT. Encoded protein: CASSYSALGAGGLDGELFF.

This clonotype was counted a few times. CDR3 in amino acids: CASSTIIAGVNNEQFF. Here the CDR3 DNA reads TGTGCCAGCAGCACCATCATAGCGGGAGTTAACAATGAGCAGTTCTTC. The rearrangement uses TRBV12-3 or TRBV12-4 and TRBJ2-1; 9 bases are a match to TRBD2. The V and J ends lost 6 bases and 5 bases, in that order; junction bases with no gene match: 11. There are 16 residues in the CDR3.

This clonotype was found many times. The chain links TRBV12-3 or TRBV12-4 to TRBJ2-3, with 7 nucleotides matching TRBD1. The CDR3 is made up of 14 amino acids. With V trimmed by 6 bases and J by 3 bases, 6 bases remained unmatched. The CDR3 DNA sequence: TGTGCCAGCAGCAGGGACAGAAAGACAGATACGCAGTATTTT. It codes for CASSRDRKTDTQYF.

This clonotype has just a few counts. The chain joins TRBV7-3 to TRBJ1-1, with TRBD1 matching over 9 bases. The germline gives CDR1 SGHTA, CDR2 FQGTGA. This CDR3 comprises 14 residues. V gave up 4 bases and J gave up 7 bases; unmatched junction bases: 7. In DNA form, the CDR3 reads TGTGCCAGCAGCTCGACAGGGGGTTTAGGTGAAGCTTTCTTT. This codes for CASSSTGGLGEAFF.

This clonotype showed up just once. The CDR3 nucleotides are TGTGCCAGCAAACGGGGGACAGGGGGTCCTACAGGGGCCCAGCATTTT. It specifies CASKRGTGGPTGAQHF. The chain couples TRBV28 to TRBJ1-5; 11 positions match TRBD1. Losses at the gene ends were 7 bases for V and 11 bases for J; bases not matched to a gene: 16. The CDR3 sequence is 16 residues long. Looked up from germline, CDR1 is MDHEN and CDR2 is SYDVKM.

V gene TRBV6-1 combines with J gene TRBJ2-1; 7 bases align to TRBD2. This CDR3 is built from 15 residues. Germline values: CDR1 MNHNS, CDR2 SASEGT. Trimming took 4 bases from V and 5 from J; bases not matched to a gene: 8. CDR3 sequence reads: CASSVLAEINNEQFF. The CDR3 DNA sequence: TGTGCCAGCAGTGTCCTAGCGGAAATTAACAATGAGCAGTTCTTC.

The chain has TRBV12-3 or TRBV12-4 and TRBJ2-1, with no clear D. There are 13 residues in the CDR3. V lost 6 bases and J lost 9, with 15 bases in between. CDR3 loop: CASSPGRPSEQFF. CDR3 coding DNA: TGTGCCAGCAGCCCAGGCAGGCCCAGTGAGCAGTTCTTC.

This clonotype came up a few times. The chain joins TRBV29-1 to TRBJ2-1; 9 bases are a match to TRBD1. The CDR3 has 13 residues. V lost 4 bases, J lost 7 bases, and 5 bases stayed unmatched. CDR1 SQVTM and CDR2 ANQGSEA come from the germline V gene. CDR3 in DNA: TGCAGCGTTGGACAGGGGGTTGGGAATGAGCAGTTCTTC. Residues: CSVGQGVGNEQFF.

The gene calls are TRBV27 and TRBJ2-3; D ambiguous. The CDR3 contains 13 residues. Trimming shortened V by 0 bases and J by 1 base, and 2 bases separated the two germline ends. Germline values: CDR1 MNHEY, CDR2 SMNVEV (reference sequence). The CDR3, as DNA: TGTGCCAGCAGTTTATCTCGCACAGATACGCAGTATTTT. This encodes CASSLSRTDTQYF.

The chain recombines TRBV6-1 with TRBJ1-2; 11 bases align to TRBD1. This CDR3 spans 18 amino acids. The V segment lost 6 bases and the J segment 4 bases; nucleotides outside the gene matches: 16. From germline, CDR1 is MNHNS and CDR2 SASEGT. Written as DNA, the CDR3 is TGTGCCAGCAGGGGGCGGCAGGACAGGGGGCGTTCGGGCTATGGCTACACCTTC. This encodes CASRGRQDRGRSGYGYTF.